One sample yielded the 22 T cell receptor beta chains listed below, sequenced in a study of blood T cell repertoires in COVID-19 (dated by TCRdb to about 2020). Libraries were built with the immunoSEQ multiplex PCR assay. Not all clones reach the TCRdb copy of this immuneACCESS table, which keeps in-frame sequences only. Checked studies attribute under half of the gap to unresolved V genes and leave the rest unexplained. The sample yields about 270,000 clones; around nine tenths were counted once. The ten largest clones represent just under 9% of the sample. The source material was peripheral blood. The receptors stem from a man between 35 and 55 years old with active or convalescent COVID-19.

This sequence joins TRBV28 and TRBJ2-2; possibly TRBD2 for D (5 bases). Trimming took 5 bases from V and 6 from J, leaving 13 bases between them. This CDR3 contains 14 residues. The germline V gene has CDR1 MDHEN and CDR2 SYDVKM. CDR3: CASSPPGRPGELFF. CDR3 nucleotides: TGTGCCAGCAGTCCCCCGGGGAGACCCGGGGAGCTGTTTTTT.

The J gene is TRBJ1-4, the V gene TRBV6-5, with D perhaps TRBD1 (6 bases). Germline loops: CDR1 MNHEY, CDR2 SVGAGI. Trimming took off 5 bases at V and 7 bases at J, with 17 bases between the two ends. The CDR3 is 15 amino acids. The CDR3 loop is CASSTTPGVLEKLFF. The DNA for the CDR3 is TGTGCCAGCAGTACCACGCCAGGGGTTCTTGAAAAACTGTTTTTT.

This sequence joins TRBV28 and TRBJ2-7, with 9 bases lining up with TRBD2. Germline V gene lookup returns CDR1 MDHEN and CDR2 SYDVKM. The V segment lost 5 bases and the J segment 6 bases; nucleotides outside the gene matches: 8. The CDR3 contains 14 residues. The DNA of the CDR3 is TGTGCCAGCAGTAGGCGGGGGGGTTCGAGCGAGCAGTACTTC. It translates to CASSRRGGSSEQYF.

This clone was recorded once. The chain joins TRBV10-3 to TRBJ2-5; 13 bases fit TRBD2. The CDR3 is made up of 18 amino acids. The junction had 9 bases not matched to a gene; V was cut back by 3 bases and J by 2 bases. CDR1 and CDR2 (germline): ENHRY, SYGVKD. This CDR3 reads CAISDPRGLAGAQETQYF. CDR3 DNA sequence: TGTGCCATCAGTGATCCCCGCGGACTAGCGGGAGCTCAAGAGACCCAGTACTTC.

This chain links TRBV2 with TRBJ2-7; 7 nucleotides align to TRBD2. Germline trimming cut 11 bases from V and 0 bases from J; bases unmatched to any gene: 4. The CDR3 has 12 residues. Germline V gene sequence: CDR1 SNHLY, CDR2 FYNNEI. CDR3 amino acids: CAAGRGSYEQYF. DNA of the CDR3: TGTGCCGCGGGGAGGGGCTCCTACGAGCAGTACTTC.

The chain has TRBV18 and TRBJ2-7; 7 positions agree with TRBD1. Germline assignment: CDR1 KGHSH and CDR2 LQKENI. This CDR3 has 13 amino acids. V gave up 4 bases and J gave up 6 bases; unmatched junction bases: 6. As DNA, the CDR3 is TGTGCCAGCTCACGCTCGACAGGGCCCGAGCAGTACTTC. Amino acids: CASSRSTGPEQYF.

This clone has a single count. V and J are TRBV5-1 and TRBJ1-1, with D possibly matching TRBD1 (6 bases). In germline, CDR1 is SGHRS, CDR2 YFSETQ. The CDR3 consists of 15 residues. Trimming cost V 2 bases and J 7 bases, with 18 bases left between them. The CDR3 coding sequence is TGCGCCAGCAGCTTTTCCCCAGGGGCGTTTAGTGAAGCTTTCTTT. Amino acids: CASSFSPGAFSEAFF.

The chain combines TRBV3-1 (or the pseudogene TRBV3-2) with TRBJ1-1; D not resolved. Looked up from germline, CDR1 is LGHDT and CDR2 is YNNKEL (reference sequence). V shed 0 bases and J shed 7 bases, with 12 bases lying between them. CDR3 length equals 14 residues. The CDR3 nucleotides are TGTGCCAGCAGCCAAGATTGGAGAGGGTATGAAGCTTTCTTT. It is translated as CASSQDWRGYEAFF.

V and J are TRBV5-4 and TRBJ2-1; the match to TRBD1 covers 7 bases. The CDR3 extends over 15 amino acids. V lost 1 base to trimming and J lost 3 bases; unmatched junction nucleotides: 4. Germline CDR1 and CDR2: SGHNT and YYREEE (reference sequence). In nucleotides, the CDR3 is TGTGCCAGCAGCTTGCGCTCAGGGGGCTACAATGAGCAGTTCTTC. Translated, it gives CASSLRSGGYNEQFF.

This chain uses TRBV5-1 with TRBJ1-2, with 8 bases matching TRBD1. The CDR3 loop spans 15 amino acids. The J segment lost 8 bases and the V segment lost 2 bases, leaving 11 bases of the junction unmatched. CDR1 and CDR2 from the germline V gene are SGHRS and YFSETQ. CDR3: CASSFLTGDLGGYTF. CDR3 sequence (DNA): TGCGCCAGCAGCTTCTTGACAGGGGACCTTGGAGGCTACACCTTC.

This chain links TRBV19 with TRBJ2-3; 8 bases match TRBD2. CDR3 length: 12 residues. Germline V CDR1 and CDR2: LNHDA, SQIVND (reference sequence). With 9 bases clipped from V and 9 bases from J, the junction kept 8 bases outside the gene matches. CDR3 amino acids: CASLRAGGTQYF. The DNA of the CDR3 is TGTGCCAGCCTCCGGGCGGGGGGCACGCAGTATTTT.

This chain uses TRBV5-5 with TRBJ1-6; TRBD1 might be the D (6 bases). This CDR3 is 17 amino acids long. The germline V gene encodes CDR1 SGHKS and CDR2 YYEKEE (reference sequence). Trimming removed 2 bases at V and 6 bases at J, with 18 bases between. The CDR3 sequence is CASSFVPPGELNSPLHF. For the CDR3, the DNA is TGTGCCAGCAGCTTCGTACCGCCAGGGGAACTTAATTCACCCCTCCACTTT. Based on the CDR3 plus reference TRBV5-5 and TRBJ1-6, the full variable domain is DAGVTQSPTHLIKTRGQQVTLRCSPISGHKSVSWYQQVLGQGPQFIFQYYEKEERGRGNFPDRFSARQFPNYSSELNVNALLLGDSALYLCASSFVPPGELNSPLHFGNGTRLTVT.

This clone was observed once. The chain couples TRBV9 to TRBJ2-3, with 9 nucleotides matching TRBD2. With 3 bases clipped from V and 1 base from J, the junction kept 0 bases outside the gene matches. The germline V gene encodes CDR1 SGDLS and CDR2 YYNGEE. The CDR3 has 14 amino acids. This CDR3 is CASSEREGTDTQYF. In DNA form, the CDR3 reads TGTGCCAGCAGCGAGCGGGAGGGCACAGATACGCAGTATTTT.

V and J are TRBV11-3 and TRBJ2-3; 7 nucleotides line up with TRBD1. Germline V gene lookup returns CDR1 SGHNT and CDR2 YENEEA. After removal of 4 bases from V and 3 bases from J, the junction contained 7 bases not matched to a gene. CDR3 length: 15 amino acids. CDR3 coding DNA: TGTGCCAGCAGCTGGACCAACAGGGGAACAGATACGCAGTATTTT. Protein: CASSWTNRGTDTQYF. The entire variable domain, with the rest obtained from reference TRBV11-3 and TRBJ2-3, is as follows: EAGVVQSPRYKIIEKKQPVAFWCNPISGHNTLYWYLQNLGQGPELLIRYENEEAVDDSQLPKDRFSAERLKGVDSTLKIQPAELGDSAVYLCASSWTNRGTDTQYFGPGTRLTVL.

The rearrangement links TRBV9 to TRBJ2-1; 10 bases are a match to TRBD2. Losses at the gene ends were 4 bases for V and 9 bases for J; bases not matched to a gene: 13. Germline V gives CDR1 SGDLS, CDR2 YYNGEE. The CDR3 is 16 amino acids. DNA of the CDR3: TGTGCCAGCAGCCCCGCCTCAGCGGGGGGGCCTGGTGAGCAGTTCTTC. It encodes CASSPASAGGPGEQFF.

The chain joins TRBV2 to TRBJ2-1; 10 nucleotides line up with TRBD2. Trimming removed 7 bases from V and 4 bases from J; junction bases left unmatched: 7. This CDR3 has 15 residues. The V gene's germline CDR1 is SNHLY and CDR2 FYNNEI. CDR3 region: CASNGLAGEYNEQFF. The CDR3 DNA reads as TGTGCCAGCAACGGGCTAGCGGGGGAGTACAATGAGCAGTTCTTC.

V gene TRBV6-4 combines with J gene TRBJ1-2; 11 bases line up with TRBD1. The CDR3 spans 15 residues. V was clipped by 6 bases and J by 2 bases; unmatched bases: 5. From germline, CDR1 is MRHNA and CDR2 SNTAGT. CDR3 region: CASRPRDRGNYGYTF. The CDR3 DNA is TGTGCCAGCAGACCCAGGGACAGGGGGAACTATGGCTACACCTTC.

The chain carries TRBV6-5 and TRBJ1-4, with D unresolved. The V end lost 0 bases, the J end lost 14 bases, and 16 bases lay between the germline ends. This CDR3 is built from 14 residues. Germline assignment: CDR1 MNHEY and CDR2 SVGAGI. CDR3 loop: CASSYSIGEAGLFF. In nucleotides, the CDR3 is TGTGCCAGCAGTTACTCCATCGGGGAGGCGGGTCTGTTTTTT.

V gene TRBV5-1 combines with J gene TRBJ2-1, with 9 bases identical to TRBD2. After removal of 4 bases from V and 6 bases from J, the junction contained 11 bases not matched to a gene. Germline CDR1 SGHRS, CDR2 YFSETQ. The CDR3 is 16 amino acids. The CDR3: CASSPPIAGVANEQFF. Here the CDR3 DNA reads TGCGCCAGCAGCCCCCCGATAGCGGGAGTGGCCAATGAGCAGTTCTTC.

The rearrangement uses TRBV4-2 and TRBJ1-5; D is perhaps TRBD1 (5 bases). Trimming left V 4 bases short and J 0 bases short, with 16 bases between. CDR1 LGHNA and CDR2 YNFKEQ come from the germline V gene. The CDR3 runs 17 residues. This CDR3 is CASSPGQLIDSNQPQHF. The CDR3 DNA reads TGTGCCAGCAGCCCCGGACAATTAATTGATAGCAATCAGCCCCAGCATTTT.

J is TRBJ1-1 and V is TRBV6-6, with 10 bases aligning to TRBD1. This CDR3 spans 16 amino acids. Per germline, CDR1 MNHNY and CDR2 SVGAGI (reference sequence). V lost 2 bases to trimming and J lost 1 base; unmatched junction nucleotides: 4. Written as DNA, the CDR3 is TGTGCCAGCAGTTACCCACGGACAGGGGGGAACACTGAAGCTTTCTTT. Residues: CASSYPRTGGNTEAFF.

The CDR3 DNA reads as TGTGCCAGCAGCCAAGCGGGGGACGGAGGCTACACCTTC. Its protein product is CASSQAGDGGYTF. The V call is TRBV3-1 (or the pseudogene TRBV3-2), the J call TRBJ1-2; D may be TRBD1 (5 bases). V was shortened by 1 base and J by 8 bases, with 11 bases between the two germline ends. From germline, CDR1 is LGHDT and CDR2 YNNKEL (reference sequence). This CDR3 comprises 13 residues.